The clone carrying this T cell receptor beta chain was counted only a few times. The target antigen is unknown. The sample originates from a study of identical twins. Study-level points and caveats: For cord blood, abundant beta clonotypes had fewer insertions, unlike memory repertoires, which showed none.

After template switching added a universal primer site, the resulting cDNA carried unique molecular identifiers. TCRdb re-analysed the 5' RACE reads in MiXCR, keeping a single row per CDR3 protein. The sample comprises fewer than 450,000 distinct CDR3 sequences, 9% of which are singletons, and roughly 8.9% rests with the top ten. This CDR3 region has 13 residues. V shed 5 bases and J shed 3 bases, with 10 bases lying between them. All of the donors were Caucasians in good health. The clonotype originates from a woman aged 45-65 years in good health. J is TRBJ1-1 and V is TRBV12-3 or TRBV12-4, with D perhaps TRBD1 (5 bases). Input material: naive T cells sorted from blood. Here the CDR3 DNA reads TGTGCCAGCAGTCTCAGGGAGGACACTGAAGCTTTCTTT. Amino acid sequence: CASSLREDTEAFF.